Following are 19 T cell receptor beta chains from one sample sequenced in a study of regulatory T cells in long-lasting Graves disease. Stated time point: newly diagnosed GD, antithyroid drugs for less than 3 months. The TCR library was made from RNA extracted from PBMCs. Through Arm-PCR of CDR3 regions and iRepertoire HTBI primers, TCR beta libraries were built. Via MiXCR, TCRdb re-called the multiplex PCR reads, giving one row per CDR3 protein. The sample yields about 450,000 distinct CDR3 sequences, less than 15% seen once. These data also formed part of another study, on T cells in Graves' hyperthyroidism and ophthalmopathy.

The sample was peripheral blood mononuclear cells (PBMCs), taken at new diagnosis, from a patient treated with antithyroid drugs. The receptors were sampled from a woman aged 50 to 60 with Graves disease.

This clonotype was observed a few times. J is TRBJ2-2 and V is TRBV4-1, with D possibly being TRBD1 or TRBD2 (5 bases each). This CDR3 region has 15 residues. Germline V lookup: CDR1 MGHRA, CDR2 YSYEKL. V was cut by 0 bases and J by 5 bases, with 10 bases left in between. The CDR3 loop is CASSQDRRETGELFF. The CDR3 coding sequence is TGCGCCAGCAGCCAAGATCGCAGGGAGACCGGGGAGCTGTTTTTT.

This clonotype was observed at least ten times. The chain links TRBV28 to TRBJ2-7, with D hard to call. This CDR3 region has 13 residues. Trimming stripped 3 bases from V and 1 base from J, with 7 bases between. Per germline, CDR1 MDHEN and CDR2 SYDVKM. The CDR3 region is CASSFFWSYEQYF. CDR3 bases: TGTGCCAGCAGTTTTTTTTGGTCCTACGAGCAGTACTTC.

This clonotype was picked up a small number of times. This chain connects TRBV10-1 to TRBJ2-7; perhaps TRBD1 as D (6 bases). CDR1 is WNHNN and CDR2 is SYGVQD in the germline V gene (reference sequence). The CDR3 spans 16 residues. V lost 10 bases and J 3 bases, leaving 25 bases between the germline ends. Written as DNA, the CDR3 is TGCGCCACCGAATACCTCCTGACAGGTAATCACTACGAGCAGTACTTC. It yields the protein CATEYLLTGNHYEQYF.

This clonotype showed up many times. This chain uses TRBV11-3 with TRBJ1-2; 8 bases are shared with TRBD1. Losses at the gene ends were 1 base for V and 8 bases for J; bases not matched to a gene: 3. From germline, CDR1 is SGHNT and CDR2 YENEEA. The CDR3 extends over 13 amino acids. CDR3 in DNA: TGTGCCAGCAGCTTAGGACAGGGGATCGGCTACACCTTC. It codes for CASSLGQGIGYTF. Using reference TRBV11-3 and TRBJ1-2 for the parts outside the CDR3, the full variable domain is EAGVVQSPRYKIIEKKQPVAFWCNPISGHNTLYWYLQNLGQGPELLIRYENEEAVDDSQLPKDRFSAERLKGVDSTLKIQPAELGDSAVYLCASSLGQGIGYTFGSGTRLTVV.

CDR3 DNA sequence: TGTGCCAGCAGCCCAGCCTGGGAGACCCAGTACTTC. Its translation: CASSPAWETQYF. The chain has TRBV3-1 and TRBJ2-5, with D unresolved. The germline V gene has CDR1 LGHDT and CDR2 YNNKEL (reference sequence). The V end lost 4 bases, the J end lost 5 bases, and 8 bases lay between the germline ends. CDR3 length: 12 residues.

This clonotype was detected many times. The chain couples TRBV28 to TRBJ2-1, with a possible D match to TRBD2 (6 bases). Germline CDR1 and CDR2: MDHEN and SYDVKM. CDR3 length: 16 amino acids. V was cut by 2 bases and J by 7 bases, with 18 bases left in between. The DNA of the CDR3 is TGTGCCAGCAGTTTAGCGGGAAGGGTTTCGGCGAATGAGCAGTTCTTC. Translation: CASSLAGRVSANEQFF.

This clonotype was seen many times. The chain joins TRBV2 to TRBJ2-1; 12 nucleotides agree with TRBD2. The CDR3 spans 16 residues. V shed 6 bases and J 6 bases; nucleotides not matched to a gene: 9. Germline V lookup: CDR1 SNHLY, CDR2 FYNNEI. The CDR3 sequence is CASRPTTSGSINEQFF. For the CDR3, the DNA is TGTGCCAGCAGGCCCACGACTAGCGGGAGTATCAATGAGCAGTTCTTC.

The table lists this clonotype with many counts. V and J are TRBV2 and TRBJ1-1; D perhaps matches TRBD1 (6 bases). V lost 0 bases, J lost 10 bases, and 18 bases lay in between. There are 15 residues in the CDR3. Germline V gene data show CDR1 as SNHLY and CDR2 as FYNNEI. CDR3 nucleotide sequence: TGTGCCAGCAGTGAAGCCTCTGGACAGTCCGGTGGAGCTTTCTTT. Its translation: CASSEASGQSGGAFF.

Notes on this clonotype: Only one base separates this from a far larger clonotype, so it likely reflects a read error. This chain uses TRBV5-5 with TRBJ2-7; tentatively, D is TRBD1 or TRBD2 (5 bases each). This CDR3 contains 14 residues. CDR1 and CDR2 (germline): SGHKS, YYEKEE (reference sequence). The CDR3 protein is CVSSYGTVAYEQYF. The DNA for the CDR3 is TGTGTCAGCAGCTACGGGACGGTTGCCTACGAGCAGTACTTC.

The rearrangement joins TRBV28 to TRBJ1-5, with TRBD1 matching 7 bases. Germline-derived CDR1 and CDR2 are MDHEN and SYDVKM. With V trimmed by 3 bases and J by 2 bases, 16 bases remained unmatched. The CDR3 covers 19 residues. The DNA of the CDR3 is TGTGCCAGCAGTTTTGGAGGCGCACACAGGGGCCGGGGCAATCAGCCCCAGCATTTT. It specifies CASSFGGAHRGRGNQPQHF.

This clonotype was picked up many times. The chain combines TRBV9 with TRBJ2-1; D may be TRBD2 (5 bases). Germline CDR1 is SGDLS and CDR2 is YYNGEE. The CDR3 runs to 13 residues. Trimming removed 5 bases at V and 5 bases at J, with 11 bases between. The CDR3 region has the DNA TGTGCCAGCAGTGAATTAGCGCACAATGAGCAGTTCTTC. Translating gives CASSELAHNEQFF.

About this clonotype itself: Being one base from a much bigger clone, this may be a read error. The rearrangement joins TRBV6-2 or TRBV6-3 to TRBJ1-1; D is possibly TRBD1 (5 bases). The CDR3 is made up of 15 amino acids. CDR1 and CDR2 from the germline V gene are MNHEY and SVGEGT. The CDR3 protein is CANSETLRGFAEAFF. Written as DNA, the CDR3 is TGTGCCAACAGTGAAACGCTGAGGGGATTCGCTGAAGCTTTCTTT.

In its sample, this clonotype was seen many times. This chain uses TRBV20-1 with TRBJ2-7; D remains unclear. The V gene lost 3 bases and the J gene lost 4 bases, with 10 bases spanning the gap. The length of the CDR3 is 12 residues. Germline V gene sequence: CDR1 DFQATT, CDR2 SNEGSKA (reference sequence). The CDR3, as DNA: TGCAGTGCTAGCGGTTTTGGATACGAGCAGTACTTC. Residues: CSASGFGYEQYF.

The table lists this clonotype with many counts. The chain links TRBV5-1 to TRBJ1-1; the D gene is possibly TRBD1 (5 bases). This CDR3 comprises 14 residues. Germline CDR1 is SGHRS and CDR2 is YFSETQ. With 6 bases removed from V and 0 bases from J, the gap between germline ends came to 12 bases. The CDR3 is CASTETDMNTEAFF. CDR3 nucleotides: TGCGCCAGCACCGAGACAGACATGAACACTGAAGCTTTCTTT.

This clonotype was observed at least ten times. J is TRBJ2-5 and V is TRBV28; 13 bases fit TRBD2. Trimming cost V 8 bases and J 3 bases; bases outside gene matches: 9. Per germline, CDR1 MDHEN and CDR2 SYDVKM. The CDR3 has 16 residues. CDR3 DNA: TGTGCCAGCGAAGGTCTTGGACTAGCGGGAGAAGAGACCCAGTACTTC. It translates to CASEGLGLAGEETQYF. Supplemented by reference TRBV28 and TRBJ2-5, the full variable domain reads DVKVTQSSRYLVKRTGEKVFLECVQDMDHENMFWYRQDPGLGLRLIYFSYDVKMKEKGDIPEGYSVSREKKERFSLILESASTNQTSMYLCASEGLGLAGEETQYFGPGTRLLVL.

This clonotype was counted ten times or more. CDR3 loop: CASREGQGYTGELFF. For the CDR3, the DNA is TGTGCCAGCAGGGAAGGACAGGGGTACACCGGGGAGCTGTTTTTT. J is TRBJ2-2 and V is TRBV28; 9 nucleotides align to TRBD1. V lost 6 bases to trimming and J lost 3 bases; unmatched junction nucleotides: 5. The CDR3 loop spans 15 amino acids. Germline loops: CDR1 MDHEN, CDR2 SYDVKM.

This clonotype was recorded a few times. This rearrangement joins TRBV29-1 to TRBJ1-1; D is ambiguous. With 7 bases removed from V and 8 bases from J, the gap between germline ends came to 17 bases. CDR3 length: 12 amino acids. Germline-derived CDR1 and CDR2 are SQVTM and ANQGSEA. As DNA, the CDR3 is TGCAGCGCCTCCCGGACGGGAACCGAAGCTTTCTTT. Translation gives CSASRTGTEAFF.

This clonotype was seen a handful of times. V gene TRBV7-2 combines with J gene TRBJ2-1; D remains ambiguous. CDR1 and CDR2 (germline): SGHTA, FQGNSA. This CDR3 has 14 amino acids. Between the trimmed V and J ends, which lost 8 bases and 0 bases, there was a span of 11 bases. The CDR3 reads CASDQETSYNEQFF. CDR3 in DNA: TGTGCCAGCGATCAGGAGACCTCCTACAATGAGCAGTTCTTC.

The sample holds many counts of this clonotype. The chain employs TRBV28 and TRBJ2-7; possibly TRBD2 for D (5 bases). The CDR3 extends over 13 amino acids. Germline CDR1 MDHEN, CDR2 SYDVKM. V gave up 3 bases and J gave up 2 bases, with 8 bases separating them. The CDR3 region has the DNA TGTGCCAGCAGTTTCACTAGTCCCTACGAGCAGTACTTC. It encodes CASSFTSPYEQYF.